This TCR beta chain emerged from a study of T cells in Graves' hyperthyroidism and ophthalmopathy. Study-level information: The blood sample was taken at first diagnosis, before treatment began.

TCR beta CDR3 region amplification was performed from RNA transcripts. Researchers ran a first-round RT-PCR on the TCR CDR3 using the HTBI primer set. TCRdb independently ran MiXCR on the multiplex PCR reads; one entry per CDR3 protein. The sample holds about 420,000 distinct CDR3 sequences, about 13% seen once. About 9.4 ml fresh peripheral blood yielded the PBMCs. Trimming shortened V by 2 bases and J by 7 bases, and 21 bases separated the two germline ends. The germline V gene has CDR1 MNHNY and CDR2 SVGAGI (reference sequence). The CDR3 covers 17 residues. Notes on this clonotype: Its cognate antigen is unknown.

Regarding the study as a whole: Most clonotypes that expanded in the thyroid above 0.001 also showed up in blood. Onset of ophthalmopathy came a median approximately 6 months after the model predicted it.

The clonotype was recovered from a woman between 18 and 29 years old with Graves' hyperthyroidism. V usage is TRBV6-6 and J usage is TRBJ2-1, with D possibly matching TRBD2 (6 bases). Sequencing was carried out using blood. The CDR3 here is CASSYSLTLGRINEQFF. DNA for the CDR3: TGTGCCAGCAGTTACAGCTTAACCCTCGGGAGAATAAATGAGCAGTTCTTC.